The clone carrying this TCR beta chain was seen ten or more times. The antigen is unknown. Time point: sample taken at primary tumor resection. Germline V CDR1 and CDR2: KGHDR, SFDVKD. Trimming cost V 2 bases and J 6 bases; bases outside gene matches: 3. This CDR3 is 15 amino acids long. From the 5' RACE reads, TCRdb called clonotypes with MiXCR, one entry per CDR3 protein. The data contain approximately 7,500 distinct CDR3 sequences, about 3.7% of them singletons. This record belongs to a study of spatial heterogeneity in lung cancer. General study points: It was found that expanded intratumoral alpha and beta TCR counts tracked tumor mutation counts.

Specimen: lung tumor tissue, collected at surgery. This TCR was recovered from a male donor with early-stage non-small cell lung cancer. This chain joins TRBV24-1 and TRBJ2-1, with 10 positions matching TRBD2. The CDR3: CATSDYGTSVNEQFF. The CDR3 region has the DNA TGTGCCACCAGTGATTACGGGACTAGCGTCAATGAGCAGTTCTTC.